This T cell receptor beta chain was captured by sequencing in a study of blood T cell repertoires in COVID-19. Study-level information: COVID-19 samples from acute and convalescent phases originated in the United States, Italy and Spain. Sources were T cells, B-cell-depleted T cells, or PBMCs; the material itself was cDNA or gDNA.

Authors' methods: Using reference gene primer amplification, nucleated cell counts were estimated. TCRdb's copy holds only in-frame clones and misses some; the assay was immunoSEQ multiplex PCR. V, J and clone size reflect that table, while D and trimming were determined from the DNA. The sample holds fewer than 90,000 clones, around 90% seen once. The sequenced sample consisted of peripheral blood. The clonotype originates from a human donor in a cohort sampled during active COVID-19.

The chain's CDR3 is CASSQGQVATNEKLFF. The DNA of the CDR3 is TGCGCCAGCAGTCAGGGACAGGTCGCAACTAATGAAAAACTGTTTTTT. The rearrangement links TRBV5-1 to TRBJ1-4; TRBD1 aligns across 8 bases. V shed 5 bases, J shed 0 bases, and the junction held 6 bases outside the gene matches. From germline, CDR1 is SGHRS and CDR2 YFSETQ. This CDR3 is 16 amino acids long.